A single sample gave rise to the 25 T cell receptor beta chains below, sequenced in a study of regulatory T cells in long-lasting Graves disease. Stated time point: newly diagnosed GD, antithyroid drugs for less than 3 months. RNA extracted from PBMCs served as the sequencing template. Libraries of TCR beta came from iRepertoire HTBI primers plus Arm-PCR of CDR3 regions. MiXCR was run by TCRdb on the multiplex PCR reads, yielding one entry per CDR3 protein. The sample has about 470,000 distinct CDR3 sequences; 15% to 20% are singletons. This same sample was also part of a study on T cells in Graves' hyperthyroidism and ophthalmopathy.

Sequences were derived from peripheral blood mononuclear cells (PBMCs), sampled at new diagnosis, from a patient treated with antithyroid drugs. Receptors originate from a man aged 40-49 years with Graves disease.

The sample holds many counts of this clonotype. The CDR3 DNA sequence: TGCGCCAGCAGCTTGGGCGAAAGCTCCTACAATGAGCAGTTCTTC. As protein: CASSLGESSYNEQFF. The chain joins TRBV5-1 to TRBJ2-1; D is unclear. Between the trimmed V and J ends, which lost 0 bases and 0 bases, there was a span of 7 bases. The CDR3 extends over 15 amino acids. Germline loops: CDR1 SGHRS, CDR2 YFSETQ.

The genes are TRBV5-6 and TRBJ2-7; tentatively, D is TRBD1 or TRBD2 (5 bases each). Germline V lookup: CDR1 SGHDT, CDR2 YYEEEE. The V gene lost 3 bases and the J gene lost 9 bases, with 16 bases spanning the gap. The CDR3 sequence is 13 residues long. The CDR3 DNA follows: TGTGCCAGCAGCTACCGGGGCTCGGCGGTGCAGTACTTC. Amino acids: CASSYRGSAVQYF.

This clonotype has a handful of counts. V gene TRBV7-9 combines with J gene TRBJ1-1; unclear D gene. Between the trimmed V and J ends, which lost 5 bases and 1 base, there was a span of 8 bases. CDR1 SEHNR and CDR2 FQNEAQ come from the germline V gene (reference sequence). The CDR3 has 13 residues. DNA for the CDR3: TGTGCCAGCAGCCCGTGGGAGAACACTGAAGCTTTCTTT. Encoded protein: CASSPWENTEAFF.

Only a few counts were recorded for this clonotype. The chain joins TRBV5-1 to TRBJ2-1; 10 nucleotides line up with TRBD2. This CDR3 contains 15 residues. The junction had 7 bases not matched to a gene; V was cut back by 4 bases and J by 6 bases. Germline CDR1 reads SGHRS; CDR2 reads YFSETQ. The CDR3 protein is CASSPDQREGNEQFF. The CDR3 nucleotides are TGCGCCAGCAGCCCCGATCAGCGGGAGGGCAATGAGCAGTTCTTC. Variable domain in full (rest from reference TRBV5-1 and TRBJ2-1): KAGVTQTPRYLIKTRGQQVTLSCSPISGHRSVSWYQQTPGQGLQFLFEYFSETQRNKGNFPGRFSGRQFSNSRSEMNVSTLELGDSALYLCASSPDQREGNEQFFGPGTRLTVL.

The gene calls are TRBV12-3 or TRBV12-4 and TRBJ2-7; possibly TRBD1 or TRBD2 for D (5 bases each). This CDR3 is 11 amino acids long. With 8 bases removed from V and 4 bases from J, the gap between germline ends came to 9 bases. The CDR3 sequence is CASRDQYEQYF. For the CDR3, the DNA is TGTGCCAGCCGGGACCAATACGAGCAGTACTTC.

Ten or more counts support this clonotype. This chain links TRBV20-1 with TRBJ1-5; TRBD1 might be the D (5 bases). Germline V gene sequence: CDR1 DFQATT, CDR2 SNEGSKA (reference sequence). The CDR3 length is 13 residues. V lost 6 bases to trimming and J lost 6 bases, with 15 bases between them. The CDR3 is CSAPTGGGQPQHF. DNA of the CDR3: TGCAGTGCGCCTACAGGAGGAGGTCAGCCCCAGCATTTT.

This clonotype was recorded at least ten times. The chain employs TRBV27 and TRBJ2-7, with 11 bases fitting TRBD2. The CDR3 extends over 15 amino acids. J lost 4 bases, V lost 0 bases, and 2 bases had no gene match. Germline values: CDR1 MNHEY, CDR2 SMNVEV (reference sequence). The CDR3 DNA reads TGTGCCAGCAGTTTATCTCCTAGCGGGAGGTACGAGCAGTACTTC. Amino acids: CASSLSPSGRYEQYF.

This chain connects TRBV6-2 or TRBV6-3 to TRBJ2-3; 7 bases are a match to TRBD1. V gave up 2 bases and J gave up 6 bases; unmatched junction bases: 14. CDR1 is MNHEY and CDR2 is SVGEGT in the germline V gene. The CDR3 length is 17 residues. This CDR3 reads CASSYDRSGGKIDTQYF. DNA for the CDR3: TGTGCCAGCAGTTACGATCGGTCAGGGGGTAAAATTGATACGCAGTATTTT.

The V gene is TRBV6-1, the J gene TRBJ2-7; 10 nucleotides align to TRBD1. The CDR3 contains 15 residues. Germline loops: CDR1 MNHNS, CDR2 SASEGT. V was pared by 9 bases and J by 1 base, with 9 bases of the junction left unmatched. The CDR3 is CASRDRDRGSYEQYF. In nucleotides, the CDR3 is TGTGCCAGTCGAGACCGGGACAGGGGTTCCTACGAGCAGTACTTC.

A few counts support this clonotype. This sequence joins TRBV6-1 and TRBJ2-7; TRBD2 aligns across 9 bases. The germline V gene encodes CDR1 MNHNS and CDR2 SASEGT. Unmatched junction bases numbered 9, after V lost 6 bases and J lost 0 bases. The CDR3 runs to 16 residues. Written as DNA, the CDR3 is TGTGCCAGCAGCGCGGGAGGGACACGAAGCTCCTACGAGCAGTACTTC. It encodes CASSAGGTRSSYEQYF.

The gene calls are TRBV27 and TRBJ1-1; D may be TRBD1 (6 bases). CDR3 length: 15 residues. Trimming removed 7 bases from V and 4 bases from J, with 19 bases in between. CDR1 and CDR2 (germline): MNHEY, SMNVEV (reference sequence). CDR3 in DNA: TGTGCCAGCAACGATACCCCCAGGGGCACCACTGAAGCTTTCTTT. It specifies CASNDTPRGTTEAFF.

This clonotype was seen at least ten times. The chain combines TRBV28 with TRBJ2-7; 7 bases map to TRBD1. The CDR3 is made up of 14 amino acids. Per germline, CDR1 MDHEN and CDR2 SYDVKM. V was clipped by 3 bases and J by 2 bases; unmatched bases: 4. The CDR3: CASSLLDRTYEQYF. The CDR3 DNA reads as TGTGCCAGCAGTTTGTTGGACAGGACCTACGAGCAGTACTTC.

This clonotype was picked up a small number of times. The gene calls are TRBV6-1 and TRBJ2-1; D possibly corresponds to TRBD2 (5 bases). The V end lost 6 bases, the J end lost 4 bases, and 22 bases lay between the germline ends. Per germline, CDR1 MNHNS and CDR2 SASEGT. This CDR3 spans 17 amino acids. The CDR3 here is CASRIGSGWSGYNEQFF. DNA of the CDR3: TGTGCCAGCAGGATAGGGTCGGGTTGGTCGGGATACAATGAGCAGTTCTTC.

This clonotype was counted many times. This chain uses TRBV30 with TRBJ2-3, with 10 nucleotides matching TRBD1. CDR1 GTSNPN and CDR2 SVGIG come from the germline V gene (reference sequence). Losses at the gene ends were 3 bases for V and 6 bases for J; bases not matched to a gene: 12. This CDR3 is built from 16 residues. This CDR3 reads CAWSGLKGQGSDTQYF. The CDR3 DNA reads as TGTGCCTGGAGCGGTTTGAAGGGACAGGGGTCGGATACGCAGTATTTT.

This clonotype has a count of ten or more. This chain connects TRBV9 to TRBJ2-3, with D unclear. The V end lost 0 bases, the J end lost 6 bases, and 11 bases lay between the germline ends. CDR1 is SGDLS and CDR2 is YYNGEE in the germline V gene. The length of the CDR3 is 14 residues. CDR3 sequence (DNA): TGTGCCAGCAGCGTAGGGCCGAGAGAGGATACGCAGTATTTT. Translated: CASSVGPREDTQYF.

V usage is TRBV20-1 and J usage is TRBJ1-1; 9 bases line up with TRBD1. This CDR3 is built from 16 residues. The trim removed 4 bases at V and 4 bases at J, leaving 13 bases unmatched. Germline loops: CDR1 DFQATT, CDR2 SNEGSKA (reference sequence). CDR3 residues: CSATDRGTGIGTEAFF. Written as DNA, the CDR3 is TGCAGTGCTACCGACAGGGGGACCGGGATAGGCACTGAAGCTTTCTTT.

Notes on this clonotype: This may be a read error, as it is one base from a much larger clone. The chain couples TRBV5-1 to TRBJ2-1; D is perhaps TRBD1 (7 bases). In germline, CDR1 is SGHRS, CDR2 YFSETQ. Trimming left V 0 bases short and J 6 bases short, with 19 bases between. The CDR3 loop spans 17 amino acids. The CDR3, as DNA: TGCGCCAGCAGCTTGGCAGGGGGGAGAGTGGCTTCCAATGAGCAGTTCTTC. This translates into CASSLAGGRVASNEQFF.

V usage is TRBV6-2 or TRBV6-3 and J usage is TRBJ2-6, with 12 bases that match TRBD1. V gave up 5 bases and J gave up 2 bases; unmatched junction bases: 7. Germline CDR1 MNHEY, CDR2 SVGEGT. This CDR3 has 18 amino acids. Here the CDR3 reads CASSHGDRGPPGANVLTF. CDR3 coding DNA: TGTGCCAGCAGTCATGGGGACAGGGGGCCCCCTGGGGCCAACGTCCTGACTTTC.

The chain is built from TRBV20-1 and TRBJ2-5; D might be TRBD2 (6 bases). Germline V gives CDR1 DFQATT, CDR2 SNEGSKA (reference sequence). The CDR3 is made up of 12 amino acids. Between the trimmed V and J ends, which lost 6 bases and 4 bases, there was a span of 12 bases. This chain's CDR3 is CSASLARETQYF. For the CDR3, the DNA is TGCAGTGCCAGCCTAGCGAGAGAGACCCAGTACTTC.

The chain's CDR3 is CAIGPSSYNEQFF. CDR3 DNA: TGTGCCATCGGCCCTAGCTCCTACAATGAGCAGTTCTTC. This chain connects TRBV10-3 to TRBJ2-1, with unresolved D. V was clipped by 8 bases and J by 0 bases, with 8 bases between them. CDR1 ENHRY and CDR2 SYGVKD come from the germline V gene. There are 13 residues in the CDR3.

This clonotype was counted at least ten times. The chain is built from TRBV28 and TRBJ2-7, with D perhaps assigned TRBD1 or TRBD2 (5 bases each). Germline loops: CDR1 MDHEN, CDR2 SYDVKM. V was clipped by 4 bases and J by 0 bases, with 13 bases between them. The CDR3 spans 15 residues. The CDR3 nucleotides read TGTGCCAGCAGTTCCTCGGGACCCCCCTCCTACGAGCAGTACTTC. As protein: CASSSSGPPSYEQYF.

The chain uses TRBV12-5 and TRBJ1-4; 7 nucleotides line up with TRBD1. J lost 7 bases, V lost 1 base, and 6 bases had no gene match. Germline CDR1 LGHNT, CDR2 FRNRAP. This CDR3 region has 15 residues. The CDR3 nucleotides are TGTGCTAGTGGTTTGGGACAGGGCCAGGGTGAAAAACTGTTTTTT. This gives the protein CASGLGQGQGEKLFF.

The gene calls are TRBV29-1 and TRBJ2-1; D unclear. Germline V CDR1 and CDR2: SQVTM, ANQGSEA. Deletions cut 3 bases from V and 7 bases from J, with 10 bases between. This CDR3 has 12 residues. This CDR3 reads CSVEAPRNEQFF. The CDR3 region has the DNA TGCAGCGTTGAGGCCCCTAGGAATGAGCAGTTCTTC.

The chain employs TRBV10-3 and TRBJ2-1; 8 bases align to TRBD1. Trimming at V came to 3 bases and at J to 7 bases, leaving 8 bases not matched to a gene. This CDR3 contains 15 residues. Germline values: CDR1 ENHRY, CDR2 SYGVKD. CDR3 nucleotides: TGTGCCATCAGTGATTTCTCGGACAGGGTTAATGAGCAGTTCTTC. It yields the protein CAISDFSDRVNEQFF.

This clonotype was seen many times. The chain combines TRBV9 with TRBJ1-5; D is uncertain. Germline V gives CDR1 SGDLS, CDR2 YYNGEE. V gave up 3 bases and J gave up 4 bases, with 8 bases separating them. The CDR3 totals 13 residues. CDR3 sequence (DNA): TGTGCCAGCAGCGCGGGCTTTAATCAGCCCCAGCATTTT. Residues: CASSAGFNQPQHF.